A selection of T cell receptor beta chains follows, all from one sample in a study of CXCR3-negative and CXCR3-positive naive CD8 T cells. TCRdb reprocessed the 5' RACE reads; each CDR3 protein has one entry and no DNA is given. The sample has over 50,000 distinct CDR3 sequences. The sequencing input was naive CXCR3+ CD8+ T cells from blood. Source of these receptors: a human donor in good health. Some clones in this sample may be carry-over from other donors' samples. Both conserved end residues are part of each CDR3.

J	V	CDR3
TRBJ2-1	TRBV27	CASSVGTPSSYNEQFF
TRBJ2-5	TRBV29-1	CSVARQETQYF
TRBJ2-7	TRBV7-8	CASSWSRTENYEQYF
TRBJ1-1	TRBV5-6	CASSPFWVTEAFF
TRBJ2-4	TRBV5-1	CASLGLGENIQYF
TRBJ1-1	TRBV29-1	CSVDTENTEAFF
TRBJ2-3	TRBV5-5	CASSLVGTPDTQYF
TRBJ2-1	TRBV7-7	CASSSGPGQELFEQFF
TRBJ2-1	TRBV7-9	CASSWGDYNEQFF
TRBJ2-2	TRBV5-1	CASSLEARGAANTGELFF
TRBJ2-7	TRBV28	CASSIPTVSSEQYF
TRBJ2-7	TRBV29-1	CSVEGVGGQDYEQYF